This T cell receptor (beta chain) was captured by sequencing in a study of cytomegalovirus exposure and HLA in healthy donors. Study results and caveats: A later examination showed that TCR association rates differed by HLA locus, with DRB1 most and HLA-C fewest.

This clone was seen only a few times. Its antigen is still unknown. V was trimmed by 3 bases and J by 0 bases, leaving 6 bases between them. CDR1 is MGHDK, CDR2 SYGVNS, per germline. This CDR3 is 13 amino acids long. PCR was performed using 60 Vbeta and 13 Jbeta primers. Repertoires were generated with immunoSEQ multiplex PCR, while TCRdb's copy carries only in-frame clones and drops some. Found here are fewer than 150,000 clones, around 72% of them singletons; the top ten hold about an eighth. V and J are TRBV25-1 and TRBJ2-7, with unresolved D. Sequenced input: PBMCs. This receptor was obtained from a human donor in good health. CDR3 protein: CASSDRSSYEQYF. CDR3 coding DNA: TGTGCCAGCAGTGATCGTAGCTCCTACGAGCAGTACTTC.